The 20 T cell receptor beta chains below were found in one sample sequenced in a study of radiotherapy plus CTLA-4 blockade in lung cancer. Assay used: immunoSEQ multiplex PCR; TCRdb lists only in-frame clones, some missing. The table shows 55,000 to 65,000 clones, with roughly 76% occurring only once. Sample: peripheral blood, taken from a patient treated with radiotherapy plus ipilimumab. These TCRs come from a human donor with non-small cell lung cancer who had a complete response to radiotherapy plus ipilimumab.

CDR3 sequence reads: CASTQYGGGSSYNSPLHF. The DNA for the CDR3 is TGTGCCAGCACCCAATATGGGGGGGGCAGCTCCTATAATTCACCCCTCCACTTT. V gene TRBV11-2 combines with J gene TRBJ1-6, with TRBD1 as a possible D gene (6 bases). Trimming pared 7 bases from V and 0 bases from J, leaving 19 bases between. The CDR3 totals 18 residues. From germline, CDR1 is SGHAT and CDR2 FQNNGV.

The V gene is TRBV10-2, the J gene TRBJ2-5; maybe TRBD2 (5 bases). The CDR3 spans 16 residues. Germline-derived CDR1 and CDR2 are WSHSY and SAAADI. V lost 7 bases and J 5 bases, leaving 23 bases between the germline ends. The CDR3 loop reads CASTRGGKGVAETQYF. In DNA form, the CDR3 reads TGCGCCAGCACCCGTGGTGGAAAGGGAGTCGCGGAGACCCAGTACTTC.

This chain uses TRBV5-4 with TRBJ2-1; the D gene is possibly TRBD1 (6 bases). The germline gives CDR1 SGHNT, CDR2 YYREEE (reference sequence). The CDR3 consists of 16 residues. V was trimmed by 0 bases and J by 3 bases, leaving 13 bases between them. As DNA, the CDR3 is TGTGCCAGCAGCTTGGGGGCCGGGACACACTACAATGAGCAGTTCTTC. It yields the protein CASSLGAGTHYNEQFF.

The chain uses TRBV6-1 and TRBJ2-7; D possibly corresponds to TRBD1 (6 bases). The CDR3 contains 16 residues. V dropped 4 bases and J dropped 2 bases, with 18 bases sitting between them. CDR1 and CDR2 from the germline V gene are MNHNS and SASEGT. CDR3 nucleotides: TGTGCCAGCAGTGGCAAAACCGGGACAAAAGCCTACGAGCAGTACTTC. Its translation: CASSGKTGTKAYEQYF.

This clone was counted a single time. The chain has TRBV18 and TRBJ1-1; D gene ambiguous. V lost 3 bases, J lost 0 bases, and 5 bases lay in between. The CDR3 is made up of 13 amino acids. Germline V gives CDR1 KGHSH, CDR2 LQKENI. The CDR3 protein is CASSPGLNTEAFF. The CDR3 DNA reads TGTGCCAGCTCACCCGGGTTGAACACTGAAGCTTTCTTT.

This clone was seen a single time. V and J are TRBV19 and TRBJ1-5; D remains ambiguous. V was shortened by 1 base and J by 1 base, with 11 bases between the two germline ends. Germline V gives CDR1 LNHDA, CDR2 SQIVND (reference sequence). CDR3 length: 16 residues. The CDR3 loop is CASSIVAGRSNQPQHF. CDR3 nucleotide sequence: TGTGCCAGTAGTATAGTCGCCGGGAGGAGCAATCAGCCCCAGCATTTT.

V and J are TRBV28 and TRBJ2-5; 9 positions agree with TRBD1. The better agreement between TRBJ2-7 and the DNA end casts doubt on the J call. Germline CDR1 and CDR2: MDHEN and SYDVKM. CDR3 length: 18 residues. The CDR3 region has the DNA TGTGCCAGCAGGTCGGACAGGGGATGGGCTAGCGGCACCTACGAGCAGTACTTC. Protein: CASRSDRGWASGTYEQYF.

The chain links TRBV7-6 to TRBJ1-5; D not certain. V was clipped by 1 base and J by 2 bases, with 12 bases between them. Germline assignment: CDR1 SGHVS and CDR2 FNYEAQ. The CDR3 runs to 16 residues. CDR3 amino acids: CASSLEAGLGNQPQHF. DNA for the CDR3: TGTGCCAGCAGCTTAGAGGCGGGCCTGGGCAATCAGCCCCAGCATTTT.

This chain uses TRBV6-1 with TRBJ1-6, with D tentatively TRBD1 (6 bases). The V end lost 6 bases, the J end lost 9 bases, and 15 bases lay between the germline ends. The CDR3 is 14 amino acids. From germline, CDR1 is MNHNS and CDR2 SASEGT. The CDR3 DNA is TGTGCCAGCAGGCCGGGACAAACCTTTTCACCCCTCCACTTT. This encodes CASRPGQTFSPLHF.

The chain is built from TRBV6-6 and TRBJ1-1, with 10 bases fitting TRBD1. CDR3 length equals 15 residues. Germline V gene sequence: CDR1 MNHNY, CDR2 SVGAGI (reference sequence). The ends lost 5 bases at V and 1 base at J; junction bases unmatched: 4. CDR3: CASSHWDRGNTEAFF. CDR3 nucleotides: TGTGCCAGCAGTCATTGGGACAGGGGGAACACTGAAGCTTTCTTT.

The count of this clone is one. This rearrangement joins TRBV6-5 to TRBJ2-1; 10 positions match TRBD2. Germline loops: CDR1 MNHEY, CDR2 SVGAGI. V dropped 2 bases and J dropped 2; count of bases not matched to a gene: 3. The CDR3 spans 16 residues. The CDR3 sequence: CASSYLAGVTYNEQFF. CDR3 DNA: TGTGCCAGCAGTTACCTAGCGGGAGTAACCTACAATGAGCAGTTCTTC.

The rearrangement links TRBV11-2 to TRBJ2-5, with 8 bases aligning to TRBD1. The DNA end is more similar to TRBJ2-7, so the J call may be wrong. Germline assignment: CDR1 SGHAT and CDR2 FQNNGV. This CDR3 is built from 12 residues. CDR3 sequence: CASRRTGHEQYF. The DNA for the CDR3 is TGTGCCAGCAGAAGGACAGGGCACGAGCAGTACTTC.

This chain links TRBV29-1 with TRBJ2-7; 9 bases align to TRBD1. The CDR3 is 14 residues long. Looked up from germline, CDR1 is SQVTM and CDR2 is ANQGSEA. Trimming removed 1 base from V and 7 bases from J; junction bases left unmatched: 8. In nucleotides, the CDR3 is TGCAGCGTTGAAGGACAGGGGGTCTCGGGAGAGCAGTACTTC. Translating it yields CSVEGQGVSGEQYF.

The genes are TRBV6-5 and TRBJ2-7; TRBD1 agrees at 9 bases. The ends lost 6 bases at V and 5 bases at J; junction bases unmatched: 5. Germline V CDR1 and CDR2: MNHEY, SVGAGI. The CDR3 length is 13 residues. Written as DNA, the CDR3 is TGTGCCAGCAGGACGACAGGGGGGAACGAGCAGTACTTC. Translating gives CASRTTGGNEQYF.

The rearrangement joins TRBV18 to TRBJ1-1; no firm D call. The length of the CDR3 is 13 residues. V was trimmed by 6 bases and J by 0 bases, leaving 8 bases between them. Germline-derived CDR1 and CDR2 are KGHSH and LQKENI. The CDR3 loop is CASSVDMNTEAFF. CDR3 nucleotides: TGTGCCAGCTCCGTAGACATGAACACTGAAGCTTTCTTT. The whole variable domain, filled in from reference TRBV18 and TRBJ1-1, reads NAGVMQNPRHLVRRRGQEARLRCSPMKGHSHVYWYRQLPEEGLKFMVYLQKENIIDESGMPKERFSAEFPKEGPSILRIQQVVRGDSAAYFCASSVDMNTEAFFGQGTRLTVV.

The V gene is TRBV13, the J gene TRBJ2-2, with 8 bases matching TRBD1. The ends lost 5 bases at V and 8 bases at J; junction bases unmatched: 7. The CDR3 covers 14 residues. Germline CDR1 and CDR2: PRHDT and FYEKMQ (reference sequence). The chain's CDR3 is CASSRGQGGGELFF. The DNA of the CDR3 is TGTGCCAGCAGCCGAGGACAGGGCGGAGGGGAGCTGTTTTTT.

The chain uses TRBV5-1 and TRBJ2-7; TRBD1 might be the D (6 bases). Germline CDR1 and CDR2: SGHRS and YFSETQ. The CDR3 is 14 amino acids. V lost 4 bases and J 4 bases, leaving 15 bases between the germline ends. CDR3 loop: CASSTGTRTYEQYF. The CDR3 DNA follows: TGCGCCAGCAGCACCGGGACACGGACTTACGAGCAGTACTTC.

This clone was picked up one time. The chain combines TRBV5-4 with TRBJ2-3, with TRBD2 identical over 10 bases. The CDR3 loop spans 17 amino acids. CDR1 is SGHNT, CDR2 YYREEE, per germline (reference sequence). With 4 bases clipped from V and 3 bases from J, the junction kept 11 bases outside the gene matches. CDR3 amino acids: CASSQGPSGGATDTQYF. CDR3 coding DNA: TGTGCCAGCAGCCAAGGGCCCAGCGGGGGGGCGACAGATACGCAGTATTTT.

There are many counts of this clone. V is TRBV27 and J is TRBJ2-3; D gene uncertain. V was shortened by 3 bases and J by 4 bases, with 11 bases between the two germline ends. The CDR3 totals 14 residues. Per germline, CDR1 MNHEY and CDR2 SMNVEV (reference sequence). CDR3 amino acids: CASSLGWASDTQYF. CDR3 in DNA: TGTGCCAGCAGTTTGGGTTGGGCGTCAGATACGCAGTATTTT.

The V and J genes are TRBV9 and TRBJ1-5; 7 bases align to TRBD1. Germline CDR1 SGDLS, CDR2 YYNGEE. CDR3 size: 15 residues. The trim removed 3 bases at V and 5 bases at J, leaving 8 bases unmatched. The CDR3 region is CASSAGTASYQPQHF. For the CDR3, the DNA is TGTGCCAGCAGCGCGGGGACAGCAAGTTATCAGCCCCAGCATTTT.